The next 32 T cell receptor beta chains were all read from a single sample in a study of T-cell reconstitution after alpha-beta-depleted transplantation in children. Unique molecular identifiers tagged the TCRbeta library. TCRdb re-called the PCR reads with MiXCR, one entry per CDR3 protein. The sample has over 150,000 distinct CDR3 sequences, roughly 7.5% seen once; the top ten hold around 3.1%. Sequencing was performed on PBMCs from the stem cell graft donor, taken from the stem cell graft. The origin of the receptors is a human donor who donated a stem cell graft to a child with Wiskott-Aldrich syndrome.

This clonotype appeared many times. V and J are TRBV7-8 and TRBJ2-2; 9 nucleotides align to TRBD2. Germline V gene data show CDR1 as SGHVS and CDR2 as FQNEAQ. The CDR3 loop spans 15 amino acids. The J segment lost 3 bases and the V segment lost 5 bases, leaving 4 bases of the junction unmatched. The CDR3 DNA is TGTGCCAGCAGCCCTCGGACTAGCGACACCGGGGAGCTGTTTTTT. Its translation: CASSPRTSDTGELFF.

This clonotype was detected ten times or more. The J gene is TRBJ2-1, the V gene TRBV7-9; D gene ambiguous. Trimming removed 5 bases at V and 8 bases at J, with 19 bases between. The CDR3 is made up of 15 amino acids. The germline V gene has CDR1 SEHNR and CDR2 FQNEAQ (reference sequence). CDR3 DNA sequence: TGTGCCAGCAGCCCCGCAGTGGTCCTCAGAGATGAGCAGTTCTTC. Protein product: CASSPAVVLRDEQFF.

There are a few counts of this clonotype. The J gene is TRBJ2-2, the V gene TRBV11-2; unclear D gene. Germline loops: CDR1 SGHAT, CDR2 FQNNGV. V lost 5 bases and J lost 5, with 9 bases in between. CDR3 length equals 13 residues. The chain's CDR3 is CASSQLVTGELFF. The DNA for the CDR3 is TGTGCCAGCAGCCAACTCGTAACCGGGGAGCTGTTTTTT.

The table lists this clonotype with many counts. This chain joins TRBV5-5 and TRBJ2-7; D is possibly TRBD2 (6 bases). CDR3 length: 13 amino acids. CDR1 SGHKS and CDR2 YYEKEE come from the germline V gene (reference sequence). Between the trimmed V and J ends, which lost 2 bases and 6 bases, there was a span of 12 bases. DNA for the CDR3: TGTGCCAGCAGCTTCGGTAACGGGGGCGAGCAGTACTTC. Its translation: CASSFGNGGEQYF. The full variable domain, with the rest looked up from reference TRBV5-5 and TRBJ2-7, is DAGVTQSPTHLIKTRGQQVTLRCSPISGHKSVSWYQQVLGQGPQFIFQYYEKEERGRGNFPDRFSARQFPNYSSELNVNALLLGDSALYLCASSFGNGGEQYFGPGTRLTVT.

This clonotype was seen more than once but under ten times. J is TRBJ2-4 and V is TRBV10-2; perhaps TRBD1 as D (5 bases). Germline V lookup: CDR1 WSHSY, CDR2 SAAADI. The CDR3 has 14 residues. V was pared by 4 bases and J by 8 bases, with 15 bases between. The CDR3 coding sequence is TGCGCCAGCAGTGCATCCAGGGCTTGGGACATTCAGTACTTC. Translated, it gives CASSASRAWDIQYF.

There are many counts of this clonotype. The chain carries TRBV24-1 and TRBJ1-2, with D uncertain. The ends were cut back, 0 bases at V and 4 bases at J, with 8 bases in the middle. The CDR3 totals 14 residues. Germline loops: CDR1 KGHDR, CDR2 SFDVKD. The CDR3, as DNA: TGTGCCACCAGTGATTTGCGTCAGCGCTATGGCTACACCTTC. It translates to CATSDLRQRYGYTF.

This clonotype was seen at least ten times. The chain uses TRBV10-3 and TRBJ2-7; possibly TRBD1 for D (5 bases). From germline, CDR1 is ENHRY and CDR2 SYGVKD. V lost 2 bases and J 0 bases, leaving 11 bases between the germline ends. This CDR3 spans 15 amino acids. CDR3 DNA: TGTGCCATCAGTGAGAGGGGCTTGAGCTCCTACGAGCAGTACTTC. Translation: CAISERGLSSYEQYF.

In this sample, this clonotype turned up many times. The V and J genes are TRBV12-3 or TRBV12-4 and TRBJ2-7; 7 nucleotides match TRBD1. The CDR3 sequence is 15 residues long. The V gene end was trimmed by 5 bases and the J gene end by 3 bases; junction bases not matched to a gene: 10. The CDR3 spells CASSRPWDSHYEQYF. Written as DNA, the CDR3 is TGTGCCAGCAGTCGCCCTTGGGACAGTCACTACGAGCAGTACTTC.

This clonotype was seen only a few times. The gene calls are TRBV5-1 and TRBJ1-1; D remains unclear. The CDR3 has 14 amino acids. CDR1 and CDR2 (germline): SGHRS, YFSETQ. The ends were cut back, 0 bases at V and 1 base at J, with 7 bases in the middle. Here the CDR3 DNA reads TGCGCCAGCAGCTTGGACAACCCGAACACTGAAGCTTTCTTT. Translating it yields CASSLDNPNTEAFF.

This clonotype was counted at least ten times. J is TRBJ2-7 and V is TRBV20-1, with TRBD1 matching 8 bases. J was trimmed by 3 bases and V by 3 bases; bases with no gene match: 10. In germline, CDR1 is DFQATT, CDR2 SNEGSKA (reference sequence). The CDR3 loop spans 15 amino acids. The chain's CDR3 is CSASGGQGIDYEQYF. The CDR3 DNA reads as TGCAGTGCTAGTGGAGGACAGGGTATAGACTACGAGCAGTACTTC.

This clonotype was detected many times. V is TRBV11-1 and J is TRBJ2-3; TRBD1 matches 7 bases. The V and J ends lost 5 bases and 0 bases, in that order; junction bases with no gene match: 14. The CDR3 covers 18 residues. The germline gives CDR1 SGHAT, CDR2 FQDESV (reference sequence). CDR3 in DNA: TGTGCCAGCAGCGGAACCGGGACAGCTTATACTAGCACAGATACGCAGTATTTT. This encodes CASSGTGTAYTSTDTQYF. The full variable domain, rest sourced from reference TRBV11-1 and TRBJ2-3, is EAEVAQSPRYKITEKSQAVAFWCDPISGHATLYWYRQILGQGPELLVQFQDESVVDDSQLPKDRFSAERLKGVDSTLKIQPAELGDSAMYLCASSGTGTAYTSTDTQYFGPGTRLTVL.

This clonotype was picked up many times. The chain joins TRBV7-2 to TRBJ1-4, with 8 bases aligning to TRBD1. V lost 3 bases, J lost 3 bases, and 3 bases stayed unmatched. CDR3 length: 15 amino acids. Germline loops: CDR1 SGHTA, CDR2 FQGNSA. CDR3 nucleotides: TGTGCCAGCAGCTTCGGACAGGGAGCTAATGAAAAACTGTTTTTT. Encoded protein: CASSFGQGANEKLFF.

This clonotype was seen ten or more times. The rearrangement uses TRBV27 and TRBJ1-3; D possibly corresponds to TRBD1 (5 bases). The CDR3 contains 15 residues. Germline V lookup: CDR1 MNHEY, CDR2 SMNVEV (reference sequence). Trimming took off 6 bases at V and 3 bases at J, with 15 bases between the two ends. CDR3 sequence: CASRAGSAYGNTIYF. In DNA, the CDR3 is TGTGCCAGCAGGGCAGGGAGCGCGTATGGAAACACCATATATTTT.

This clonotype was observed a single time. The rearrangement links TRBV15 to TRBJ1-5, with D uncertain. Per the germline V gene, CDR1 is LNHNV and CDR2 is YYDKDF (reference sequence). The CDR3 length is 8 residues. The CDR3 coding sequence is TGTAGCAATCAGCCCCAGCATTTT. This sequence encodes CSNQPQHF.

This sequence joins TRBV18 and TRBJ2-2, with D perhaps TRBD1 or TRBD2 (5 bases each). The CDR3 covers 16 residues. Germline CDR1 KGHSH, CDR2 LQKENI. V dropped 0 bases and J dropped 2 bases, with 10 bases sitting between them. Written as DNA, the CDR3 is TGTGCCAGCTCACCACCCGGGACCTCAAACACCGGGGAGCTGTTTTTT. It translates to CASSPPGTSNTGELFF.

This clonotype has a count of ten or more. The chain has TRBV24-1 and TRBJ2-7; D is uncertain. Trimming shortened V by 1 base and J by 5 bases, and 2 bases separated the two germline ends. Germline V CDR1 and CDR2: KGHDR, SFDVKD. The length of the CDR3 is 11 residues. In DNA, the CDR3 is TGTGCCACCAGTGATTTTAACGAGCAGTACTTC. It encodes CATSDFNEQYF.

The chain is built from TRBV20-1 and TRBJ1-4, with D hard to call. CDR1 and CDR2 (germline): DFQATT, SNEGSKA (reference sequence). V lost 3 bases to trimming and J lost 0 bases, with 17 bases between them. The CDR3 has 17 residues. The CDR3 loop is CSASGKVQVATNEKLFF. The CDR3 DNA reads TGCAGTGCTAGTGGAAAGGTTCAAGTTGCAACTAATGAAAAACTGTTTTTT.

Of note for this clonotype: Being one base from a much bigger clone, this may be a read error. The chain has TRBV5-1 and TRBJ2-3, with TRBD1 matching over 9 bases. The V gene's germline CDR1 is SGHRS and CDR2 YFSETQ. CDR3 length equals 16 residues. The CDR3 spells CASSLIWDRVADMQYF. CDR3 DNA: TGCGCCAGCAGCTTGATTTGGGACAGGGTCGCAGATATGCAGTATTTT.

The gene calls are TRBV5-5 and TRBJ2-1; the match to TRBD2 covers 8 bases. In germline, CDR1 is SGHKS, CDR2 YYEKEE (reference sequence). J was trimmed by 8 bases and V by 2 bases; bases with no gene match: 12. This CDR3 has 16 residues. The CDR3 nucleotides are TGTGCCAGCAGCTTTGTAGCGGGGATAGAGAGGGATGAGCAGTTCTTC. It specifies CASSFVAGIERDEQFF.

This clonotype was counted between two and nine times. The CDR3 sequence is CASSPRAARGQETQYF. Written as DNA, the CDR3 is TGTGCCAGCTCACCACGGGCCGCTAGGGGCCAAGAGACCCAGTACTTC. The chain joins TRBV18 to TRBJ2-5; maybe TRBD1 (5 bases). V lost 1 base to trimming and J lost 1 base, with 13 bases between them. Germline lookup yields CDR1 KGHSH and CDR2 LQKENI. The CDR3 length is 16 residues.

This clonotype was picked up many times. The chain has TRBV6-5 and TRBJ1-5; 10 nucleotides line up with TRBD1. The CDR3 has 16 residues. The ends lost 6 bases at V and 3 bases at J; junction bases unmatched: 8. Germline CDR1 MNHEY, CDR2 SVGAGI. This CDR3 reads CASSRGGTGVNQPQHF. The DNA of the CDR3 is TGTGCCAGCAGCAGAGGTGGGACAGGGGTCAATCAGCCCCAGCATTTT.

This clonotype was observed many times. J is TRBJ2-7 and V is TRBV29-1; D remains ambiguous. Germline loops: CDR1 SQVTM, CDR2 ANQGSEA. Trimming stripped 5 bases from V and 3 bases from J, with 11 bases between. The CDR3 extends over 12 amino acids. CDR3 region: CSVSVGNYEQYF. CDR3 sequence (DNA): TGCAGCGTTTCAGTGGGGAACTACGAGCAGTACTTC.

This clonotype was detected ten times or more. The V gene is TRBV5-6, the J gene TRBJ1-3, with D perhaps matching TRBD1 (6 bases). The CDR3 sequence is 16 residues long. Trimming removed 2 bases at V and 2 bases at J, with 14 bases between. Per the germline V gene, CDR1 is SGHDT and CDR2 is YYEEEE. The CDR3 sequence is CASSLTGMLPGNTIYF. The CDR3 nucleotides are TGTGCCAGCAGCTTAACAGGGATGCTTCCTGGAAACACCATATATTTT.

This clonotype occurred many times. The rearrangement uses TRBV28 and TRBJ2-2, with D tentatively TRBD2 (6 bases). Germline V gives CDR1 MDHEN, CDR2 SYDVKM. Trimming shortened V by 7 bases and J by 5 bases, and 20 bases separated the two germline ends. The CDR3 has 16 residues. CDR3 nucleotides: TGTGCCAGCAAAGGTGGAGGGTCAAGAGGAACCGGGGAGCTGTTTTTT. Amino acids: CASKGGGSRGTGELFF.

The CDR3 spells CASSPSRENTEAFF. The CDR3 DNA reads TGTGCCAGCAGCCCTAGCAGGGAGAACACTGAAGCTTTCTTT. This rearrangement joins TRBV7-2 to TRBJ1-1; D perhaps matches TRBD1 (5 bases). The V gene lost 5 bases and the J gene lost 1 base, with 11 bases spanning the gap. This CDR3 contains 14 residues. CDR1 and CDR2 (germline): SGHTA, FQGNSA.

This clonotype appeared many times. The chain recombines TRBV20-1 with TRBJ1-6; TRBD1 agrees at 7 bases. This CDR3 contains 16 residues. Germline CDR1 is DFQATT and CDR2 is SNEGSKA (reference sequence). The V and J ends lost 1 base and 11 bases, in that order; junction bases with no gene match: 14. CDR3 residues: CSARALHDREDTPLHF. In DNA, the CDR3 is TGCAGTGCTAGAGCCCTCCACGACAGGGAAGATACACCCCTCCACTTT.

This clonotype was seen ten or more times. The J gene is TRBJ2-5, the V gene TRBV12-3 or TRBV12-4; no clear D. V lost 3 bases to trimming and J lost 5 bases, with 13 bases between them. The CDR3 spans 14 residues. The CDR3 coding sequence is TGTGCCAGCAGTTTTTCCAGGAGTGGGGAGACCCAGTACTTC. This gives the protein CASSFSRSGETQYF.

This clonotype was recorded at least ten times. The chain combines TRBV6-5 with TRBJ1-6, with D possibly TRBD1 on 5 matching bases. The ends were cut back, 6 bases at V and 8 bases at J, with 14 bases in the middle. The CDR3 extends over 14 amino acids. CDR1 is MNHEY, CDR2 SVGAGI, per germline. CDR3 sequence (DNA): TGTGCCAGCAGCGCACGGGGGAGGGATTCACCCCTCCACTTT. Translating gives CASSARGRDSPLHF.

V and J are TRBV11-2 and TRBJ2-1, with 7 bases identical to TRBD2. Germline loops: CDR1 SGHAT, CDR2 FQNNGV. The CDR3 totals 17 residues. Germline trimming cut 0 bases from V and 4 bases from J; bases unmatched to any gene: 9. DNA of the CDR3: TGTGCCAGCAGCTTAGATTTGGCTAGCGGTTATTACAATGAGCAGTTCTTC. The encoded protein is CASSLDLASGYYNEQFF.

In this sample, this clonotype turned up a few times. The chain recombines TRBV12-3 or TRBV12-4 with TRBJ2-1; weak D call: TRBD1 (8 bases). The CDR3 spans 19 residues. The V gene lost 4 bases and the J gene lost 0 bases, with 22 bases spanning the gap. In DNA form, the CDR3 reads TGTGCCAGCAGTTCCCAGGGGGCGGGGGCCCCGAGCTCCTACAATGAGCAGTTCTTC. This translates into CASSSQGAGAPSSYNEQFF.

In this sample, this clonotype turned up many times. The chain has TRBV14 and TRBJ2-1; 8 bases agree with TRBD2. V gave up 4 bases and J gave up 4 bases; unmatched junction bases: 6. The CDR3 sequence is 15 residues long. The germline CDR1 and CDR2 sequences are SGHDN and FVKESK. CDR3 sequence: CASSLTSALYNEQFF. The CDR3, as DNA: TGTGCCAGCAGCCTGACTAGCGCCCTTTACAATGAGCAGTTCTTC.

In this sample, this clonotype turned up many times. The CDR3 DNA reads as TGTGCCAGCAGCCCCCGCTCAGGGAGCCAAGAGACCCAGTACTTC. As protein: CASSPRSGSQETQYF. The genes are TRBV7-2 and TRBJ2-5; D assignment may be TRBD1 or TRBD2 (5 bases each). This CDR3 comprises 15 residues. Trimming took 5 bases from V and 1 from J, leaving 14 bases between them. CDR1 and CDR2 from the germline V gene are SGHTA and FQGNSA.